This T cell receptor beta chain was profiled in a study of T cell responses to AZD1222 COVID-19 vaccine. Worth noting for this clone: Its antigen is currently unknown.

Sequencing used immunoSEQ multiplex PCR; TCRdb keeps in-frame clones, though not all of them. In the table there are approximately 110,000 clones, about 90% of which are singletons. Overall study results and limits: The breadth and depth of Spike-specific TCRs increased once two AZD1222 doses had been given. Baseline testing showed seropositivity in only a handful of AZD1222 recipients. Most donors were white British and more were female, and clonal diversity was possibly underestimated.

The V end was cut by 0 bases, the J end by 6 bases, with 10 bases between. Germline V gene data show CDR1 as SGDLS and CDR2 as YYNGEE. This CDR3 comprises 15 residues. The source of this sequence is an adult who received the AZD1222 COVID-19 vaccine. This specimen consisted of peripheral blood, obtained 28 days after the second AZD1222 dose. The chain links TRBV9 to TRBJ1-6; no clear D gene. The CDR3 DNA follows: TGTGCCAGCAGCGTAGAAGGGTACCCTAATTCACCCCTCCACTTT. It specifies CASSVEGYPNSPLHF.